One and the same sample provided the 31 T cell receptor beta chains below, sequenced in a study of CD8+CD57+ T cells in acquired aplastic anemia. Genomic DNA, the template, was used for profiling of the TCR beta VDJ and CDR3. TCRdb independently ran MiXCR on the reads; one entry per CDR3 protein. The profile covers 150,000 to 200,000 distinct CDR3 sequences, with approximately 44% appearing a single time and 0.9% to 1.2% taken by the ten largest. The sequenced sample consisted of sorted CD4+, CD8+, or CD8+CD57+ T cells (not recorded which) from PBMCs. Receptors originate from a human donor in good health.

The chain has TRBV29-1 and TRBJ2-3; weak D call: TRBD2 (6 bases). Germline assignment: CDR1 SQVTM and CDR2 ANQGSEA. V lost 7 bases to trimming and J lost 0 bases, with 14 bases between them. The CDR3 extends over 14 amino acids. CDR3 nucleotide sequence: TGCAGCGCCTCTGTAGCGGCTAGCACAGATACGCAGTATTTT. Translated, it gives CSASVAASTDTQYF.

Regarding this clonotype: A single base separates this from a much larger clone, so it may be a read error. The gene calls are TRBV6-2 or TRBV6-3 and TRBJ2-3; the D gene is possibly TRBD2 (5 bases). CDR1 and CDR2 from the germline V gene are MNHEY and SVGEGT. V was trimmed by 11 bases and J by 8 bases, leaving 23 bases between them. This CDR3 is built from 14 residues. CDR3 region: CAGTYSSRAGTQYF. CDR3 in DNA: TGTGCCGGCACGTACTCCTCCCGTGCGGGTACGCAGTATTTT.

This clonotype showed up many times. The chain combines TRBV7-2 with TRBJ2-5; maybe TRBD2 (5 bases). CDR1 and CDR2 from the germline V gene are SGHTA and FQGNSA. Trimming took 5 bases from V and 5 from J, leaving 9 bases between them. The CDR3 sequence is 12 residues long. The CDR3 region has the DNA TGTGCCAGCAGCCTCACTAGGGAGACCCAGTACTTC. Amino acid sequence: CASSLTRETQYF.

The chain employs TRBV2 and TRBJ2-7; 13 bases fit TRBD2. Germline-derived CDR1 and CDR2 are SNHLY and FYNNEI. CDR3 size: 15 residues. V lost 4 bases and J lost 6; bases outside the gene matches: 6. This CDR3 reads CASSARTSGSAEQYF. The CDR3 coding sequence is TGTGCCAGCAGTGCTAGGACTAGCGGGAGTGCCGAGCAGTACTTC.

Concerning this clonotype itself: The junction shows a germline mismatch at one end, possibly a read error. The V call is TRBV7-6, the J call TRBJ2-5; TRBD1 matches 7 bases. This CDR3 spans 15 amino acids. Germline V gene data show CDR1 as SGHVS and CDR2 as FNYEAQ. The CDR3 reads CASSLSPTGKETQYF. CDR3 coding DNA: TGTGCTAGCAGCTTATCTCCGACAGGGAAGGAGACCCAGTACTTC.

The rearrangement uses TRBV20-1 and TRBJ2-7; 8 bases are shared with TRBD1. This CDR3 contains 13 residues. CDR1 and CDR2 (germline): DFQATT, SNEGSKA (reference sequence). Trimming removed 3 bases from V and 3 bases from J; junction bases left unmatched: 4. The CDR3 sequence is CSARDRVIYEQYF. As DNA, the CDR3 is TGCAGTGCTAGGGACAGGGTTATCTACGAGCAGTACTTC.

This clonotype was counted many times. CDR3 residues: CASTGELFF. CDR3 coding DNA: TGTGCCAGCACCGGGGAGCTGTTTTTT. V gene TRBV6-1 combines with J gene TRBJ2-2; no firm D call. The germline CDR1 and CDR2 sequences are MNHNS and SASEGT. There are 9 residues in the CDR3. Trimming removed 7 bases at V and 6 bases at J, with 0 bases between.

This clonotype was recorded at least ten times. This chain uses TRBV7-9 with TRBJ2-1, with 8 nucleotides matching TRBD1. The CDR3 length is 13 residues. The V gene end was trimmed by 11 bases and the J gene end by 7 bases; junction bases not matched to a gene: 10. Germline CDR1 and CDR2: SEHNR and FQNEAQ (reference sequence). CDR3 DNA: TGTGCCGCGGAACAGGGGGTTCGGAATGAGCAGTTCTTC. Translating it yields CAAEQGVRNEQFF.

On this clonotype: Possible read error: a much larger clone is one base away. V gene TRBV2 combines with J gene TRBJ1-1; tentative D call: TRBD1 (5 bases). The V end was cut by 4 bases, the J end by 4 bases, with 16 bases between. CDR1 and CDR2 from the germline V gene are SNHLY and FYNNEI. This CDR3 contains 15 residues. CDR3 in DNA: TGTGCCAGCAGTGTACAGGTTTTTGCGGGCACTGAAGCTTTCTTT. Translating gives CASSVQVFAGTEAFF.

This clonotype was detected a few times. This chain connects TRBV5-1 to TRBJ1-2; 9 nucleotides match TRBD1. There are 14 residues in the CDR3. The V and J ends lost 4 bases and 7 bases, in that order; junction bases with no gene match: 8. CDR1 SGHRS and CDR2 YFSETQ come from the germline V gene. CDR3 loop: CASSGSGTGTGYTF. DNA of the CDR3: TGCGCCAGCAGCGGTAGTGGGACAGGGACTGGCTACACCTTC.

This clonotype was observed at least ten times. The V and J genes are TRBV15 and TRBJ2-2; D not certain. This CDR3 spans 16 amino acids. V lost 2 bases and J lost 3, with 13 bases in between. The germline gives CDR1 LNHNV, CDR2 YYDKDF (reference sequence). The CDR3 nucleotides read TGTGCCACCAGCAGACCCTCCAAGAGCTACACCGGGGAGCTGTTTTTT. Encoded protein: CATSRPSKSYTGELFF.

The J gene is TRBJ1-1, the V gene TRBV5-1; TRBD1 matches 7 bases. V dropped 5 bases and J dropped 3; count of bases not matched to a gene: 10. The CDR3 has 15 residues. CDR1 is SGHRS, CDR2 YFSETQ, per germline. This chain's CDR3 is CASRPLTGSDTEAFF. The CDR3 nucleotides are TGCGCCAGCAGACCCTTGACAGGGAGCGACACTGAAGCTTTCTTT.

The chain recombines TRBV7-2 with TRBJ2-1; unclear D gene. CDR1 is SGHTA and CDR2 is FQGNSA in the germline V gene. The CDR3 totals 15 residues. The V end was cut by 0 bases, the J end by 2 bases, with 8 bases between. The DNA of the CDR3 is TGTGCCAGCAGCTTAGCAGAGGCGACCTACAATGAGCAGTTCTTC. It is translated as CASSLAEATYNEQFF.

CDR3 nucleotides: TGTGCCAGCAGTGTTGGGGACAGAGAAACTCAGCCCCAGCATTTT. This codes for CASSVGDRETQPQHF. The gene calls are TRBV25-1 and TRBJ1-5; TRBD1 agrees at 7 bases. V gave up 4 bases and J gave up 6 bases; unmatched junction bases: 9. CDR1 MGHDK and CDR2 SYGVNS come from the germline V gene. This CDR3 comprises 15 residues.

With respect to this clonotype: Being one base from a much bigger clone, this may be a read error. The chain is built from TRBV7-3 and TRBJ1-5, with 7 nucleotides matching TRBD1. The CDR3 has 14 amino acids. CDR1 SGHTA and CDR2 FQGTGA come from the germline V gene. CDR3 residues: CASSLQGVGQPRHF. The CDR3 DNA sequence: TGTGCCAGCAGCTTGCAGGGGGTGGGTCAGCCCCGGCATTTT.

The rearrangement uses TRBV24-1 and TRBJ1-2; TRBD1 might be the D (6 bases). With 3 bases removed from V and 10 bases from J, the gap between germline ends came to 14 bases. The CDR3 is 13 residues long. Germline assignment: CDR1 KGHDR and CDR2 SFDVKD. The CDR3 sequence: CATSDPPRTAYTF. In DNA, the CDR3 is TGTGCCACCAGTGATCCCCCCCGGACAGCCTACACCTTC.

By sample fraction, this clonotype is medium-sized. This sequence joins TRBV7-2 and TRBJ1-1, with 9 nucleotides matching TRBD1. Per germline, CDR1 SGHTA and CDR2 FQGNSA. This CDR3 is 15 amino acids long. V was clipped by 5 bases and J by 1 base; unmatched bases: 5. The CDR3 spells CASSRLQGANTEAFF. The CDR3 region has the DNA TGTGCCAGCAGCCGCCTACAGGGGGCGAACACTGAAGCTTTCTTT.

This sequence joins TRBV19 and TRBJ2-2; 9 nucleotides match TRBD1. The CDR3 spans 15 residues. The J segment lost 5 bases and the V segment lost 1 base, leaving 2 bases of the junction unmatched. Germline assignment: CDR1 LNHDA and CDR2 SQIVND (reference sequence). As DNA, the CDR3 is TGTGCCAGTAGTATAGGGGACAGGGATACCGGGGAGCTGTTTTTT. Amino acids: CASSIGDRDTGELFF.

This clonotype was observed many times. The rearrangement uses TRBV11-2 and TRBJ1-6, with TRBD1 as a possible D gene (5 bases). The V end was cut by 2 bases, the J end by 4 bases, with 6 bases between. Germline values: CDR1 SGHAT, CDR2 FQNNGV. CDR3 size: 14 residues. CDR3: CASSLQGYNSPLHF. The CDR3 bases are TGTGCCAGCAGCTTACAGGGTTATAATTCACCCCTCCACTTT.

The chain recombines TRBV4-1 with TRBJ2-1; 11 positions match TRBD2. V gave up 3 bases and J gave up 2 bases; unmatched junction bases: 3. Germline CDR1 and CDR2: MGHRA and YSYEKL. The CDR3 has 16 amino acids. DNA for the CDR3: TGCGCCAGCAGCCAGGAACTAGCGGGAGCCTACAATGAGCAGTTCTTC. Protein product: CASSQELAGAYNEQFF.

The chain employs TRBV20-1 and TRBJ2-7, with 11 bases matching TRBD2. The CDR3 has 15 amino acids. Germline V lookup: CDR1 DFQATT, CDR2 SNEGSKA (reference sequence). J was trimmed by 0 bases and V by 6 bases; bases with no gene match: 7. CDR3 protein: CSATAGTSGSYEQYF. The CDR3 region has the DNA TGCAGTGCCACAGCCGGGACTAGCGGCTCCTACGAGCAGTACTTC.

This clonotype was found many times. This chain links TRBV5-4 with TRBJ2-3; D unclear. Germline CDR1 and CDR2: SGHNT and YYREEE (reference sequence). This CDR3 has 16 residues. The germline V and J ends were trimmed by 0 bases and 3 bases, with 14 bases remaining between them. CDR3 amino acids: CASSLGGRISTDTQYF. The CDR3 DNA follows: TGTGCCAGCAGCTTGGGAGGCAGGATCTCAACAGATACGCAGTATTTT.

This clonotype has ten or more counts. The chain joins TRBV20-1 to TRBJ1-3, with TRBD1 as a possible D gene (5 bases). This CDR3 contains 14 residues. In germline, CDR1 is DFQATT, CDR2 SNEGSKA (reference sequence). V lost 4 bases, J lost 4 bases, and 14 bases lay in between. The CDR3, as DNA: TGCAGTGCTAACTCAGGGATCTCAGGAAACACCATATATTTT. It is translated as CSANSGISGNTIYF.

This clonotype has a count of ten or more. V usage is TRBV20-1 and J usage is TRBJ2-7; D is possibly TRBD1 (6 bases). CDR1 DFQATT and CDR2 SNEGSKA come from the germline V gene (reference sequence). V was shortened by 6 bases and J by 3 bases, with 9 bases between the two germline ends. The CDR3 is 11 amino acids. The CDR3 coding sequence is TGCAGTGCAAGGGACATCTACGAGCAGTACTTC. This encodes CSARDIYEQYF.

Only a few counts were recorded for this clonotype. The chain employs TRBV15 and TRBJ1-6, with TRBD1 matching over 7 bases. The CDR3 totals 14 residues. Germline V gene lookup returns CDR1 LNHNV and CDR2 YYDKDF (reference sequence). With V trimmed by 5 bases and J by 10 bases, 8 bases remained unmatched. The CDR3 protein is CATSVDREKSPLHF. Here the CDR3 DNA reads TGTGCCACCAGCGTAGACAGGGAAAAGTCACCCCTCCACTTT. The complete variable domain, with remaining parts taken from reference TRBV15 and TRBJ1-6, reads DAMVIQNPRYQVTQFGKPVTLSCSQTLNHNVMYWYQQKSSQAPKLLFHYYDKDFNNEADTPDNFQSRRPNTSFCFLDIRSPGLGDTAMYLCATSVDREKSPLHFGNGTRLTVT.

This clonotype was seen only a few times. The rearrangement joins TRBV6-5 to TRBJ2-2; 7 nucleotides match TRBD1. The CDR3 runs 11 residues. V trimming: 8 bases; J trimming: 6 bases; junction bases outside the gene matches: 0. CDR1 MNHEY and CDR2 SVGAGI come from the germline V gene. DNA for the CDR3: TGTGCCAGCCAGGGGGCCGGGGAGCTGTTTTTT. It is translated as CASQGAGELFF.

J is TRBJ2-7 and V is TRBV5-1, with TRBD1 matching over 8 bases. CDR3 length: 14 residues. CDR1 and CDR2 (germline): SGHRS, YFSETQ. With 4 bases clipped from V and 7 bases from J, the junction kept 10 bases outside the gene matches. The CDR3 here is CASSKRQGAGEQYF. The CDR3 coding sequence is TGCGCCAGCAGCAAACGGCAGGGGGCTGGGGAGCAGTACTTC.

This clonotype was seen only a few times. The rearrangement links TRBV29-1 to TRBJ2-3; 13 positions match TRBD2. Germline assignment: CDR1 SQVTM and CDR2 ANQGSEA. V trimming: 6 bases; J trimming: 6 bases; junction bases outside the gene matches: 9. This CDR3 contains 15 residues. The CDR3: CSVDPGLAGLDTQYF. In DNA form, the CDR3 reads TGCAGCGTAGACCCGGGACTAGCGGGGTTGGATACGCAGTATTTT.

CDR3 sequence (DNA): TGCAGCGAGCGGGGACAGACTAATGAGCAGTTCTTC. Translating gives CSERGQTNEQFF. The genes are TRBV29-1 and TRBJ2-1; TRBD1 or TRBD2 may be the D gene (7 bases each). The CDR3 is 12 amino acids. Per the germline V gene, CDR1 is SQVTM and CDR2 is ANQGSEA. Trimming stripped 7 bases from V and 7 bases from J, with 14 bases between.

This clonotype was seen at least ten times. This chain joins TRBV10-3 and TRBJ1-3; D is undetermined. This CDR3 contains 13 residues. CDR1 and CDR2 (germline): ENHRY, SYGVKD. V was cut by 6 bases and J by 4 bases, with 10 bases left in between. The chain's CDR3 is CAIRTEAGNTIYF. The CDR3 bases are TGTGCCATCAGAACGGAGGCCGGAAACACCATATATTTT.

This chain connects TRBV7-6 to TRBJ2-5, with TRBD2 identical over 14 bases. The germline CDR1 and CDR2 sequences are SGHVS and FNYEAQ. The CDR3 runs to 19 residues. Trimming removed 2 bases from V and 5 bases from J; junction bases left unmatched: 13. CDR3 sequence reads: CASSLTVGLAGVGSETQYF. The CDR3 bases are TGTGCCAGCAGCTTAACTGTGGGACTAGCGGGAGTAGGTTCCGAGACCCAGTACTTC.